The rows below give T cell receptor beta chains drawn from one sample of a study of shared clonotypes between healthy human individuals. Assay: immunoSEQ multiplex PCR; the TCRdb copy retains only in-frame clones and omits some. The sample carries 650,000 to 750,000 clones, less than 80% recorded once. Sequenced sample: memory CD4+ T cells sorted from blood. All receptors derive from a woman under 40 in good health. CDR3s include the opening cysteine and the closing phenylalanine or tryptophan. A D gene is named only where the DNA matches it firmly. Clone size appears in some rows only: once, few, many, or a class for an expanded clone.

TRBV20-1	NA	TRBJ1-2	NA	TGCAGCCTGACAGCAGGGGTTGGCTACACCTTC	CSLTAGVGYTF
TRBV7-2	TRBD1	TRBJ1-2	few	TGTGCCAGCAGCAAAGTATCGACAGGGAGTGGGGAAGGCTACACCTTC	CASSKVSTGSGEGYTF
TRBV27	NA	TRBJ2-7	NA	TGTGCCAGCAGTTCGACAGGCACCTACGAGCAGTACTTC	CASSSTGTYEQYF
TRBV5-5	TRBD2	TRBJ2-7	many	TGTGCCAGCAGCTTGACAACGGGAGGGCCTTTCGAGCAGTACTTC	CASSLTTGGPFEQYF
TRBV19	NA	TRBJ1-1	NA	TGTGCCAGTAGTAGGTCACCAACGAACACTGAAGCTTTCTTT	CASSRSPTNTEAFF
TRBV7-9	NA	TRBJ2-3	NA	TGTGCCAGCAGCCCTTCGGGCGACTACTTGTATTTT	CASSPSGDYLYF
TRBV5-1	NA	TRBJ1-1	NA	TGCGCCAGCAGCTTGGTGCAGGGCGACACTGAAGCTTTCTTT	CASSLVQGDTEAFF
TRBV6-6	TRBD2	TRBJ2-2	NA	TGTGCCAGCATGCTAGCGGGAGGGGCCGGGGAGCTGTTTTTT	CASMLAGGAGELFF
TRBV25-1	NA	TRBJ1-2	NA	TGTGCCAGCAGGGCAGCCTGGGGGAGCGGCTACACCTTC	CASRAAWGSGYTF
TRBV28	NA	TRBJ2-1	once	TGTGCCAGCAGACAGGAGTATGAGCAGTTCTTC	CASRQEYEQFF
TRBV30	TRBD2	TRBJ2-3	NA	TGTGCCTGGCAACTAGCGGGAGTGACAGATACGCAGTATTTT	CAWQLAGVTDTQYF
TRBV5-1	TRBD1	TRBJ2-5	NA	TGCGCCAGCAGACGAGTGACAGGGGGTGAGGGGACCCAGTACTTC	CASRRVTGGEGTQYF
TRBV7-2	TRBD2	TRBJ2-1	NA	TGTGCCAGCGCTTTAGCGGGAGGGCATGAGCAGTTCTTC	CASALAGGHEQFF
TRBV9	TRBD1	TRBJ1-1	NA	TGTGCCAGCAGCTCCGGACAGGGGGAAGCTTTCTTT	CASSSGQGEAFF
TRBV28	TRBD1	TRBJ1-2	many	TGTGCCAGCAAGACAGGGTTGTTTTATGGCTACACCTTC	CASKTGLFYGYTF
TRBV6-6	NA	TRBJ2-1	NA	TGTGCCAGCAGAAAAGGACGGGGATGGGATGAGCAGTTCTTC	CASRKGRGWDEQFF
TRBV15	NA	TRBJ2-6	NA	TGTGCCACCAGCCCACCCGGGGGCTCTGGGGCCAACGTCCTGACTTTC	CATSPPGGSGANVLTF
TRBV19	NA	TRBJ1-4	NA	TGTGCCAGTAGTATAGAAGAAGTAGATAATGAAAAACTGTTTTTT	CASSIEEVDNEKLFF
TRBV20-1	NA	TRBJ1-2	NA	TGCAGTGCTAGAAGCTATGGCTACACCTTC	CSARSYGYTF
TRBV7-2	TRBD1	TRBJ2-3	NA	TGTGCCAGCAGCTCGGACAGGTTGGGGACAGATACGCAGTATTTT	CASSSDRLGTDTQYF
TRBV7-9	NA	TRBJ2-3	few	TGTGCCAGCAGCTTGGGTAGTGGGAACACAGATACGCAGTATTTT	CASSLGSGNTDTQYF
TRBV7-8	TRBD2	TRBJ2-7	NA	TGTGCCAGCAGCGTAAACCTAGCGGTGAGCTCTGACTCGTACTTC	CASSVNLAVSSDSYF
TRBV7-8	NA	TRBJ2-2	NA	TGTGCCAGCAACCCCCGCCCTAGTAACACCGGGGAGCTGTTTTTT	CASNPRPSNTGELFF
TRBV7-2	TRBD2	TRBJ2-7	NA	TGTGCCAGCAGCCCGGGAGGGACTTCTGGCCAGCAGTACTTC	CASSPGGTSGQQYF
TRBV11-2	NA	TRBJ2-7	NA	TGTGCCAGCAGCTCCTCCTACGAGCAGTACTTC	CASSSSYEQYF
TRBV5-1	NA	TRBJ1-5	few	TGCGCCAGCAGCTTGTCGGGACAAAGCAATCAGCCCCAGCATTTT	CASSLSGQSNQPQHF
TRBV27	NA	TRBJ1-2	NA	TGTGCCAGCAGCTCCAAAAAGAACACCCCGCGGTTAAGTGGCTACACCTTC	CASSSKKNTPRLSGYTF
TRBV5-1	TRBD1	TRBJ1-5	NA	TGCGCCAGCAGCTACAACAGGGGGCAGCCCCAGCATTTT	CASSYNRGQPQHF
TRBV7-9	NA	TRBJ1-5	NA	TGTGCCAGCAGCAAGGGGGACATGTTCAATCAGCCCCAGCATTTT	CASSKGDMFNQPQHF
TRBV14	TRBD1	TRBJ1-2	NA	TGTGCCAGCAGCCAAAGGACAGGGGATGGCTACACCTTC	CASSQRTGDGYTF
TRBV7-9	TRBD2	TRBJ2-1	few	TGTGCCAGCAGCACCCCGGGACTAGCGGGGGCCGAGCAGTTCTTC	CASSTPGLAGAEQFF
TRBV30	TRBD2	TRBJ2-7	NA	TGTGCCTGGAGGTTTGGCCGAGGCGGGAGTTACGAGCAGTACTTC	CAWRFGRGGSYEQYF
TRBV4-2	NA	TRBJ1-2	NA	TGTGCCAGTTCGACCGGGACGGAGAACTATGGCTACACCTTC	CASSTGTENYGYTF
TRBV30	NA	TRBJ1-3	few	TGTGCCCGAGTTGGCCCTAGCCTTGGAAACACCATATATTTT	CARVGPSLGNTIYF
TRBV7-9	NA	TRBJ2-2	NA	TGTGCCAGCAGCTTAATAAGTTCGAACACCGGGGAGCTGTTTTTT	CASSLISSNTGELFF
TRBV5-1	TRBD1	TRBJ1-2	NA	TGCGCCAGCAGCCCGGACAGGGGCTTGGGTGGCTACACCTTC	CASSPDRGLGGYTF
TRBV7-9	NA	TRBJ1-4	many	TGTGCCAGCAGCTTGGTCAGATCCTATGGTAATGAAAAACTGTTTTTT	CASSLVRSYGNEKLFF
TRBV6-6	TRBD1	TRBJ2-3	NA	TGTGCCAGCAGTATGGACAGGGGAGCGCAGTATTTT	CASSMDRGAQYF
TRBV9	NA	TRBJ2-3	NA	TGTGCCAGCAGCGTAGGGGAAGGGATAGCGGACACAGATACGCAGTATTTT	CASSVGEGIADTDTQYF
TRBV5-1	NA	TRBJ2-6	NA	TGCGCCAGCAGCTTAAGTCCAAGCTCTGGGGCCAACGTCCTGACTTTC	CASSLSPSSGANVLTF
TRBV2	NA	TRBJ1-2	NA	TGTGCCAGCAGTGAGGGGGCCGCATATGGCTACACCTTC	CASSEGAAYGYTF
TRBV6-1	NA	TRBJ1-2	once	TGTGCCAGCAGTGAAGTTCGGGGGAACTATGGCTACACCTTC	CASSEVRGNYGYTF
TRBV19	TRBD2	TRBJ2-1	NA	TGTGCCAGTAGTGTAGCGGGAGGGGATTTCTACAATGAGCAGTTCTTC	CASSVAGGDFYNEQFF
TRBV5-1	NA	TRBJ2-1	NA	TGCGCCAGCAGCTTGGTTCCTTACAATGAGCAGTTCTTC	CASSLVPYNEQFF
TRBV2	TRBD1	TRBJ1-5	NA	TGTGCCAGCAGGGGACAGGGAATAAATCAGCCCCAGCATTTT	CASRGQGINQPQHF
TRBV2	NA	TRBJ1-4	NA	TGTGCCAGCAGCGCGAATATCGTCGTTGAAAAACTGTTTTTT	CASSANIVVEKLFF
TRBV19	NA	TRBJ1-5	NA	TGTGCCAGTAGTCGGCAGGGAGTTGGGCAGCCCCAGCATTTT	CASSRQGVGQPQHF
TRBV15	NA	TRBJ1-6	few	TGTGCCACCAGCAGAGATCCTGGGGTAGATTCACCCCTCCACTTT	CATSRDPGVDSPLHF
TRBV7-2	NA	TRBJ2-5	NA	TGTGCCAGCAGCTTAGAATGGAATGAGGAGACCCAGTACTTC	CASSLEWNEETQYF
TRBV28	TRBD1	TRBJ2-7	NA	TGTGCCAGCAGTTTATCAGTCGCGGGACAGGGTAACGAGCAGTACTTC	CASSLSVAGQGNEQYF
TRBV6-4	NA	TRBJ1-1	NA	TGTGCCAGCAGTGATAACCCTAACACTGAAGCTTTCTTT	CASSDNPNTEAFF
TRBV19	NA	TRBJ1-2	NA	TGTGCCAGTAGTATAGTTTCGGCGGATGGCTACACCTTC	CASSIVSADGYTF
TRBV7-3	TRBD2	TRBJ2-1	NA	TGTGCCAGCAGCTTTGACAGCGGGACTTACAATGAGCAGTTCTTC	CASSFDSGTYNEQFF